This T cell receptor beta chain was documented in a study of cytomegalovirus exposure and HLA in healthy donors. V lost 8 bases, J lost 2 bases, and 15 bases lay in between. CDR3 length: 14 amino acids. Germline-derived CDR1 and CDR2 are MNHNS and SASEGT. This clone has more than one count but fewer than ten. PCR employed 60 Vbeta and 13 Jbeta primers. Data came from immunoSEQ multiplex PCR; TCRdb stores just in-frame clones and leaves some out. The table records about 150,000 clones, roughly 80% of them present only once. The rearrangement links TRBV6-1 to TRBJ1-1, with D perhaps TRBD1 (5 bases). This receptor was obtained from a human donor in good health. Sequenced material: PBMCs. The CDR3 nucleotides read TGTGCCAGCGCTACCCAGAGGACAAACACTGAAGCTTTCTTT. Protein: CASATQRTNTEAFF.